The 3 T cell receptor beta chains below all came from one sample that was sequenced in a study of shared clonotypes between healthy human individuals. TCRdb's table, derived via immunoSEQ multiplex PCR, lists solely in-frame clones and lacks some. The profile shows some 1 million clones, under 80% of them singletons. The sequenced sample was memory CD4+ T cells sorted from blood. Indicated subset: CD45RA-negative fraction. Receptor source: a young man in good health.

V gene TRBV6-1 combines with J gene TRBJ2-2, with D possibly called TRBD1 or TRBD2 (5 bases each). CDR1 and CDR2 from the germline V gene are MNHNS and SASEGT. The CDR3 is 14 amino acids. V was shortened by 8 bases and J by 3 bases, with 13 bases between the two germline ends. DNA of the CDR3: TGTGCCAGCGCGAGGGACCGACACACCGGGGAGCTGTTTTTT. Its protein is CASARDRHTGELFF.

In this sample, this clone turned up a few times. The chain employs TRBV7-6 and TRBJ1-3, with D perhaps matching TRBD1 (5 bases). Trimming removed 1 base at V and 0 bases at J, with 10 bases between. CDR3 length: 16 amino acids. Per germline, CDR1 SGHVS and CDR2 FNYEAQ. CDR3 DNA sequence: TGTGCCAGCAGCTTAGGGTGGGGCAGCTCTGGAAACACCATATATTTT. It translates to CASSLGWGSSGNTIYF.

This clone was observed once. DNA of the CDR3: TGTGCCAGCTCACCACCGGTGGGGACTAGCGGGGGGAACAATGAGCAGTTCTTC. Protein sequence: CASSPPVGTSGGNNEQFF. V and J are TRBV18 and TRBJ2-1; 15 bases line up with TRBD2. Germline CDR1 KGHSH, CDR2 LQKENI. V lost 0 bases to trimming and J lost 5 bases; unmatched junction nucleotides: 5. This CDR3 is built from 18 residues.